What follows is one T cell receptor beta chain and its context. The antigen is not known. Use of 60 Vbeta and 13 Jbeta primers characterized the PCR. Here immunoSEQ multiplex PCR was the method, and the copy in TCRdb shows in-frame clones only, minus some. The sample data list under 95,000 clones. The source of the sample is a study of cytomegalovirus exposure and HLA in healthy donors. Overall study results and limits: Other equally common chains were less clonally expanded than HLA-associated TCR beta chains, a later analysis showed. Later analysis associated a missense DCLRE1C variant with TCR beta V- and J-gene trimming. Some public TCRs appeared in many individuals, while most sequences were rare. Presence/absence analyses assumed roughly uniform sequencing depth across donors, which may not hold.

The CDR3 is made up of 14 amino acids. The germline gives CDR1 KGHSH, CDR2 LQKENI. The V end lost 6 bases, the J end lost 7 bases, and 19 bases lay between the germline ends. V and J are TRBV18 and TRBJ2-7; TRBD1 is a possible D gene (6 bases). The specimen sequenced was PBMCs. The clonotype was recovered from a female donor in good health and CMV-seropositive. CDR3 in amino acids: CASSLWTDLGEQYF. The CDR3 coding sequence is TGTGCCAGCTCCCTCTGGACAGACCTCGGGGAGCAGTACTTC. The whole variable domain, filled in from reference TRBV18 and TRBJ2-7, reads NAGVMQNPRHLVRRRGQEARLRCSPMKGHSHVYWYRQLPEEGLKFMVYLQKENIIDESGMPKERFSAEFPKEGPSILRIQQVVRGDSAAYFCASSLWTDLGEQYFGPGTRLTVT.